This T cell receptor (beta chain) was documented in a study of blood T cell repertoires in COVID-19. Study in general: Samples came from the United States, Italy and Spain, spanning acute and convalescent COVID-19. Sources were T cells, B-cell-depleted T cells, or PBMCs; the material itself was cDNA or gDNA.

CDR1 is SGHTA, CDR2 FQGNSA, per germline. The CDR3 extends over 18 amino acids. V lost 5 bases, J lost 2 bases, and 11 bases stayed unmatched. As handled by the study authors: Nucleated cell number was recorded as an estimate derived from reference gene primer amplification. Libraries were prepared by immunoSEQ multiplex PCR; TCRdb keeps only in-frame clonotypes and omits some of them. V, J and clone size are those of that table, while D and trimming were read from the DNA. The table shows some 190,000 clones, with about four fifths occurring only once. The source is a man between 60 and 75 years old with acute or convalescent COVID-19. V is TRBV7-2 and J is TRBJ2-5, with TRBD2 matching over 13 bases. The sequencing sample was made of peripheral blood. CDR3 DNA sequence: TGTGCCAGCAGCCCTACCGGACTAGCGGGAGTGGGGCAAGAGACCCAGTACTTC. This encodes CASSPTGLAGVGQETQYF.